Detailed here is one T cell receptor beta chain. There is no known antigen for this receptor. Base qualities are not provided; no much larger clone lies one nucleotide away. The CDR3 regions of human TCRbeta chains were subjected to immunosequencing. The original pipeline was this. Repertoire TCRs were matched against a reference library of SARS-CoV-2-specific TCRs generated with the MIRA antigen-specificity platform. Breadth meant the fraction of unique TCRs that were SARS-CoV-2-associated, whereas depth meant the fraction of total T cells that were SARS-CoV-2-associated. Using the MIRA data, each spike-specific TCR was mapped to the spike region that the TCR reacts to and placed in a CD4 or CD8 class. Log10-transformed breadth and depth values were compared by one-way ANOVA with Sidak's multiple comparisons tests. Entries here come from immuneACCESS through TCRdb and include only in-frame sequences with V and J called. Some clones fail to appear in such tables; in the studies checked, an unresolved V gene covers under half of the shortfall, and the cause of the remainder is unknown. The V and J calls and the clone size are those of that table, but D and trimming were determined from the DNA. Within this sample are around 130,000 clones, with about nine tenths of them counted one time only. 4% to 5% of the sample belongs to the ten largest clones.

Taken with the paper, the label for time point translates to: about 28 days (+/-7) after the second vaccine dose. The treatment or condition label corresponds to: meningococcal conjugate vaccine given as trial control. Vaccinee samples were obtained from the UK trials COV001 and COV002, which included a single-blind randomized controlled phase 2/3 trial of AZD1222 (ChAdOx1 nCoV-19) in healthy adults. Trial participant PBMC samples were collected at day 0 and day 28 after the second dose for TCRbeta chain sequencing. This sample was included in a study of T cell responses to AZD1222 COVID-19 vaccine (dated by TCRdb to the early 2020s). For the wider study: TCR sequencing was performed for over 230 trial participants, of whom some 200 were given two doses of AZD1222 and roughly 25 were given two doses of MenACWY control vaccine. Enrollment into the trials was organized by age into subgroups of 18-55, 56-69 and 70-plus years, and those subgroups contained roughly 140, 27 and 60 TCR-sequenced participants, respectively. What the authors observed across the whole study: Because no day 14 peak-response samples were available, the repertoires could be characterized only after the peak T cell response. In the small 56-69-year group, the increase in depth fell short of significance, most likely because of low power. Participants were mostly white British and included more females than males, and it was suggested by the authors that clonal diversity may have been underestimated. Reportedly, close to half of the unique spike-specific TCRs recognized epitopes lying outside the regions that are mutated in the B.1.351 and B.1.1.7 variants. Spike-specific TCR breadth and depth rose significantly after two AZD1222 doses compared with day 0 and with MenACWY recipients. The vaccine-associated CD4 TCRs covered the entire spike protein, and the dominant responses fell in regions 160-218 and 743-854. Conclusions about previously exposed vaccinees were limited because only six or seven AZD1222 recipients were SARS-CoV-2 seropositive at baseline.

V was cut back by 9 bases and J by 4 bases, leaving a gap of 16 bases between them. Including the terminal cysteine and phenylalanine, the CDR3 comprises 14 residues. Left in the record is the CDR3 DNA by itself, 42 bases read in frame from the first base. CDR1 and CDR2 were assigned from the germline V gene as KGHDR and SFDVKD. The V and J genes are TRBV24-1 and TRBJ2-3; the D gene identity is not certain. This clonotype was obtained from an adult who received the MenACWY meningococcal vaccine as a control. The source was peripheral blood, collected 28 days after the second dose of the MenACWY control vaccine. At the DNA level, the sequence is TGTGCCACCGGATCCCGGGTCTTCCCAGATACGCAGTATTTT. This yields the protein CATGSRVFPDTQYF.